The 2 T cell receptor beta chains below all came from one sample that was sequenced in a study of blood T cell repertoires in COVID-19. Clones were read by immunoSEQ multiplex PCR, and TCRdb kept only the in-frame ones, dropping some. The sample contains 300,000 to 400,000 clones, roughly 90% of which appear only once. Source material: peripheral blood. These TCRs come from a woman aged 60 to 75 with COVID-19, enrolled during active disease.

V usage is TRBV11-3 and J usage is TRBJ2-3; TRBD2 matches at 8 bases. CDR1 is SGHNT, CDR2 YENEEA, per germline. The V and J ends lost 4 bases and 5 bases, in that order; junction bases with no gene match: 5. The CDR3 is 14 amino acids. CDR3 loop: CASSYGGAQDTQYF. The CDR3 DNA is TGTGCCAGCAGCTACGGGGGGGCACAAGATACGCAGTATTTT.

This clone showed up just once. J is TRBJ2-7 and V is TRBV6-1; D not resolved. The CDR3 has 15 residues. The germline CDR1 and CDR2 sequences are MNHNS and SASEGT. The V gene lost 3 bases and the J gene lost 6 bases, with 18 bases spanning the gap. CDR3 in DNA: TGTGCCAGCAGTGAGATTCATCTATCCTGGGCCGAGCAGTACTTC. Amino acids: CASSEIHLSWAEQYF.